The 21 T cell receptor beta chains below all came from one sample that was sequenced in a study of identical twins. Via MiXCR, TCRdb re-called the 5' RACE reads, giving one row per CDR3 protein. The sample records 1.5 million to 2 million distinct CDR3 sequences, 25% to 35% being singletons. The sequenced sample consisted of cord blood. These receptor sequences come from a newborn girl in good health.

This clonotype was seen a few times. DNA of the CDR3: TGTGCTAGTGGGTCCCCCTGGGGGGGCAATGAGCAGTTCTTC. This translates into CASGSPWGGNEQFF. The chain is built from TRBV12-5 and TRBJ2-1; 7 bases fit TRBD2. This CDR3 spans 14 amino acids. Germline V lookup: CDR1 LGHNT, CDR2 FRNRAP. Trimming at V came to 6 bases and at J to 6 bases, leaving 8 bases not matched to a gene.

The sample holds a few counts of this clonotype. The CDR3 sequence: CASSQRHNEQYF. The CDR3 nucleotides are TGTGCCAGCAGCCAACGGCACAACGAGCAGTACTTC. The rearrangement uses TRBV3-1 and TRBJ2-4; D unclear. With the DNA end fitting TRBJ2-7 better, the J assignment may be wrong. The V gene's germline CDR1 is LGHDT and CDR2 YNNKEL (reference sequence). CDR3 size: 12 residues.

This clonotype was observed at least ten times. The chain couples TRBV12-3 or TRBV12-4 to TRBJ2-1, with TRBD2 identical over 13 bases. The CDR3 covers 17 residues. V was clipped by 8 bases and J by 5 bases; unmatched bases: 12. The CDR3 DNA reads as TGTGCCAGCCAAAGGACTAGCGGGAGAACCCCCAACAATGAGCAGTTCTTC. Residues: CASQRTSGRTPNNEQFF.

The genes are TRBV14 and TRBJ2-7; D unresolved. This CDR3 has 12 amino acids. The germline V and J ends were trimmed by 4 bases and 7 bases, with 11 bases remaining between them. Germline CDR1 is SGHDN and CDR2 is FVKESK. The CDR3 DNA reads TGTGCCAGCAGCCCCTATTACGATGAGCAGTACTTC. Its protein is CASSPYYDEQYF.

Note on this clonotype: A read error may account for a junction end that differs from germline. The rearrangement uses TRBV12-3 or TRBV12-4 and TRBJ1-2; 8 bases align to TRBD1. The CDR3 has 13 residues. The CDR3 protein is CASSLGQVYGYSF. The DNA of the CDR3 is TGTGCCAGCAGTTTGGGACAGGTTTATGGCTACTCCTTC.

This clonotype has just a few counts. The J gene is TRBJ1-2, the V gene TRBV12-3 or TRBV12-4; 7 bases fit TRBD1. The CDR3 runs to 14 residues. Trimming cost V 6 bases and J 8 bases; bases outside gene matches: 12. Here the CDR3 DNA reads TGTGCCAGCAGCCCCGAGTACAGGGGTCAGGGCTACACCTTC. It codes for CASSPEYRGQGYTF.

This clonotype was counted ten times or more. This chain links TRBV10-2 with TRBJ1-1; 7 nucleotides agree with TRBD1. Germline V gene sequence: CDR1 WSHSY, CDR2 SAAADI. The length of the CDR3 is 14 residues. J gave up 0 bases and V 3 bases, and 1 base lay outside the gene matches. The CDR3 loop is CASSEGTVNTEAFF. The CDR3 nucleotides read TGCGCCAGCAGTGAAGGGACAGTGAACACTGAAGCTTTCTTT.

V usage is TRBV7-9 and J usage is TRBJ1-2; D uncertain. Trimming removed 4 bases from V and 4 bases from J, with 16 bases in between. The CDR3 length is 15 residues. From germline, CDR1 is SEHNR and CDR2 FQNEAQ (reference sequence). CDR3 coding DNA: TGTGCCAGCAGCTCGCTCGAAATTGGTGGCTATGGCTACACCTTC. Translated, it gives CASSSLEIGGYGYTF.

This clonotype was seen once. The chain's CDR3 is CASSLGGWGSGSPLHF. As DNA, the CDR3 is TGTGCCAGCAGTTTAGGGGGCTGGGGCTCAGGTTCACCCCTCCACTTT. J is TRBJ1-6 and V is TRBV27; a weak D match, TRBD1 (6 bases). CDR3 length: 16 residues. Germline assignment: CDR1 MNHEY and CDR2 SMNVEV (reference sequence). V was trimmed by 2 bases and J by 9 bases, leaving 17 bases between them.

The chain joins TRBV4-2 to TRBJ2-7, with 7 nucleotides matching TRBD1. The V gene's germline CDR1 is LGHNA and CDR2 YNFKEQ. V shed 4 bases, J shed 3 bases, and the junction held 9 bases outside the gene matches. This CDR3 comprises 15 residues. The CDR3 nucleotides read TGTGCCAGCAGCCCACGAGGGGGCGCAAACTACGAGCAGTACTTC. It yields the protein CASSPRGGANYEQYF.

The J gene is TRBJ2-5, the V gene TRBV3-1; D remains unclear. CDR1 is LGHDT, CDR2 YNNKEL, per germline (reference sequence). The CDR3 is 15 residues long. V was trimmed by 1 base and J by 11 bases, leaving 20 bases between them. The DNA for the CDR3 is TGTGCCAGCAGCCAAGTTGAGCTCCCTTACAATGAGCAGTACTTC. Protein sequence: CASSQVELPYNEQYF.

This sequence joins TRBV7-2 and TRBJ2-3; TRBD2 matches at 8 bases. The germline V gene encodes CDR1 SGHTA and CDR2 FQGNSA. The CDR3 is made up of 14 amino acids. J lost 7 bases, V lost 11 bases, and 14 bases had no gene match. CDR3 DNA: TGTGCCTGCGCGGGGGGCGGGAGAGGGAATACGCAGTATTTT. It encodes CACAGGGRGNTQYF.

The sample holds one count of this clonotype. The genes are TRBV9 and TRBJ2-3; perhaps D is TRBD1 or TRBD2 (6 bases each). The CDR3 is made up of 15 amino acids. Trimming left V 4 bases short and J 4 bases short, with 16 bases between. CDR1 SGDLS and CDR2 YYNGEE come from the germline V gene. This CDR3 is CASSRTSGAPDTQYF. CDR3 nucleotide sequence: TGTGCCAGCAGCAGAACCTCGGGGGCCCCAGATACGCAGTATTTT.

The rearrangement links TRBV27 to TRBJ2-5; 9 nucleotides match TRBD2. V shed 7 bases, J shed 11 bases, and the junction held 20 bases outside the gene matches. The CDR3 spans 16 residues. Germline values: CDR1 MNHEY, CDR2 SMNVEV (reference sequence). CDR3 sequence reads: CASTSLGGGAFYEQYF. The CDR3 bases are TGTGCCAGCACCAGCCTAGGCGGGGGGGCTTTCTATGAGCAGTACTTC.

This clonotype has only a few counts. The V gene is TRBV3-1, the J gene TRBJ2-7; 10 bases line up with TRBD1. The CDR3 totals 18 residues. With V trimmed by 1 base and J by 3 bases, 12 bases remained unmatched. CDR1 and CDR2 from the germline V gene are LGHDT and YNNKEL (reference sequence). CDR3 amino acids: CASSQGGTGDAAYYEQYF. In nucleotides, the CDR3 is TGTGCCAGCAGCCAAGGAGGGACAGGGGACGCTGCGTACTACGAGCAGTACTTC.

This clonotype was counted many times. The CDR3 nucleotides are TGTGCCAGCAGCCAGATCGGCAATGAGCAGTTCTTC. Translated: CASSQIGNEQFF. The rearrangement joins TRBV3-1 to TRBJ2-1; D unresolved. V was trimmed by 3 bases and J by 6 bases, leaving 6 bases between them. The germline gives CDR1 LGHDT, CDR2 YNNKEL (reference sequence). This CDR3 has 12 residues.

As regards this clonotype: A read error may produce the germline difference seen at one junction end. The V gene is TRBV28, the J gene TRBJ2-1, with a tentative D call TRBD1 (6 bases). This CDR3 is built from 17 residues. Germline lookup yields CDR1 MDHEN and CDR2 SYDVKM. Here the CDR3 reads CASSSPVGQGTHNEQFF. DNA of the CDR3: TGTGCCAGCAGCTCTCCGGTAGGCCAGGGGACACACAATGAACAGTTCTTC.

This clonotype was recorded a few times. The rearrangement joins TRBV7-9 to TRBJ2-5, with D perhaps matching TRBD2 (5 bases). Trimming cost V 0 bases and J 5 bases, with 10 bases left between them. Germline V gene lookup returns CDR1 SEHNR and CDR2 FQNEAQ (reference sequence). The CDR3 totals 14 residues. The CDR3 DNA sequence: TGTGCCAGCAGCTTAGCGGGAGAATGGGAGACCCAGTACTTC. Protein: CASSLAGEWETQYF.

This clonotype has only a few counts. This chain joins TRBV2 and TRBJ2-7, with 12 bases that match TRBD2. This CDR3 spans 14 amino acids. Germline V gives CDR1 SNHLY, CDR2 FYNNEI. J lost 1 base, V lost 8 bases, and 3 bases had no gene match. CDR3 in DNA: TGTGCCAGCGATACTAGCGGGGGGTCCTACGAGCAGTACTTC. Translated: CASDTSGGSYEQYF.

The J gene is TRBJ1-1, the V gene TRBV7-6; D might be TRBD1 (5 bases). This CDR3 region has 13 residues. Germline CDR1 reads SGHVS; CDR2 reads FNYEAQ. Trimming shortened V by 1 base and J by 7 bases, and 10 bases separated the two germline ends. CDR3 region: CASSLEQVGEAFF. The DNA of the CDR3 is TGTGCCAGCAGCTTAGAACAGGTTGGTGAAGCTTTCTTT.

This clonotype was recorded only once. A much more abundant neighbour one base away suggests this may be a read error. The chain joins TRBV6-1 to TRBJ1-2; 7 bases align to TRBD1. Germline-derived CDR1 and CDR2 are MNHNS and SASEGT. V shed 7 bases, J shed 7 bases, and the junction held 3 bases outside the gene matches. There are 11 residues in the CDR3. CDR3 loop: CASTAGGGYTF. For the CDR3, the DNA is TGTGCCAGCACCGCAGGGGGTGGCTACACCTTC.